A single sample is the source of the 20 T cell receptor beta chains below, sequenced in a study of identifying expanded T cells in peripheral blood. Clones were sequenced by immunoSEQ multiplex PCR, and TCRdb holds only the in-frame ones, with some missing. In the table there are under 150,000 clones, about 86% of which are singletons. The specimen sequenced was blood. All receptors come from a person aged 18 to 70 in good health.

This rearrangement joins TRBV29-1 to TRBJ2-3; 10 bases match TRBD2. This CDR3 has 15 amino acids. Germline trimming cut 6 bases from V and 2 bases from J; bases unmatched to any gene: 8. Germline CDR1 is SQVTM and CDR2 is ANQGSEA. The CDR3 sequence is CSVRSLAGVTDTQYF. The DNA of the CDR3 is TGCAGCGTAAGGTCCCTAGCGGGGGTCACAGATACGCAGTATTTT.

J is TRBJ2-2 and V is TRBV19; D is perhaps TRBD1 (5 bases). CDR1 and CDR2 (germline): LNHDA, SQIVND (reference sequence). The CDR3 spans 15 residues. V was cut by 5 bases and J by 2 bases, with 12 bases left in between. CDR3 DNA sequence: TGTGCCAGTAGTTCGAACAGGAAAAACACCGGGGAGCTGTTTTTT. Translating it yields CASSSNRKNTGELFF.

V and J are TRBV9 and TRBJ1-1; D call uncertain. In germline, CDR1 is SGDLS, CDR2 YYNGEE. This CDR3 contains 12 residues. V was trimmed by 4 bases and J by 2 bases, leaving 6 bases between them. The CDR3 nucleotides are TGTGCCAGCAGCACCGCAAACACTGAAGCTTTCTTT. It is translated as CASSTANTEAFF.

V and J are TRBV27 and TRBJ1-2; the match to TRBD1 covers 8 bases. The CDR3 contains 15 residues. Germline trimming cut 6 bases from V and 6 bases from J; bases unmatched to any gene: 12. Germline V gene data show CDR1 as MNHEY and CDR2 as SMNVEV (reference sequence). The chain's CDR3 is CASRPTDRGFNGYTF. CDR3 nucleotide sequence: TGTGCCAGCAGACCTACCGACAGGGGATTTAATGGCTACACCTTC.

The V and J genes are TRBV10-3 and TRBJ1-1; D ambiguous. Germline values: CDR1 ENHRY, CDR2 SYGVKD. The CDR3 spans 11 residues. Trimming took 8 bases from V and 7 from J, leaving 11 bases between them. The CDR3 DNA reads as TGTGCCATCGCTTACGAGAATGAAGCTTTCTTT. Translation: CAIAYENEAFF.

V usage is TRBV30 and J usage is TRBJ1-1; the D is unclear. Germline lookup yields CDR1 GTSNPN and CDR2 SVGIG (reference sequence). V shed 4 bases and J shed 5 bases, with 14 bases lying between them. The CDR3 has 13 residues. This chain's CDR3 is CAWMSVGRTEAFF. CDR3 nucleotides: TGTGCCTGGATGAGCGTCGGGAGGACTGAAGCTTTCTTT.

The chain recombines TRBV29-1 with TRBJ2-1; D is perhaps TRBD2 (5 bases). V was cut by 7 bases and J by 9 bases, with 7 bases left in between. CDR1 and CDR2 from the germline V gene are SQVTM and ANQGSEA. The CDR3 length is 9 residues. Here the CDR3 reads CSAGLEQFF. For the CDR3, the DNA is TGCAGCGCAGGACTTGAGCAGTTCTTC.

The CDR3 reads CASSTPRTGTSYEQYF. CDR3 bases: TGTGCCAGTAGTACGCCTCGGACAGGGACCTCCTACGAGCAGTACTTC. The rearrangement joins TRBV19 to TRBJ2-7; 8 positions agree with TRBD1. The CDR3 runs to 16 residues. Germline V gives CDR1 LNHDA, CDR2 SQIVND (reference sequence). With V trimmed by 4 bases and J by 0 bases, 8 bases remained unmatched.

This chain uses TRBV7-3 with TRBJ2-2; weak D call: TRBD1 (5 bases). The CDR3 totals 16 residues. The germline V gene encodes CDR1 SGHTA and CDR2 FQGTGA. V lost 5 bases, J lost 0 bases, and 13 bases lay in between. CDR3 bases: TGTGCCAGCAGCCGAGAAGAAGGGGCGAACACCGGGGAGCTGTTTTTT. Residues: CASSREEGANTGELFF.

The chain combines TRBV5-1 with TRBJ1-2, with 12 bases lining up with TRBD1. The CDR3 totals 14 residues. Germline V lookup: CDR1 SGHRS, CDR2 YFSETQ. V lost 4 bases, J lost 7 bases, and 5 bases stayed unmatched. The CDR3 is CASSQGQGAVGYTF. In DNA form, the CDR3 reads TGCGCCAGCAGCCAGGGACAGGGGGCTGTTGGCTACACCTTC.

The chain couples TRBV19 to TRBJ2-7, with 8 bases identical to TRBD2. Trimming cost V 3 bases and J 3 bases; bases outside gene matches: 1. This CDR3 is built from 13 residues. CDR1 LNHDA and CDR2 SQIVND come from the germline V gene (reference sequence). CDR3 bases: TGTGCCAGTAGTATTACTAGCGGCTACGAGCAGTACTTC. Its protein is CASSITSGYEQYF.

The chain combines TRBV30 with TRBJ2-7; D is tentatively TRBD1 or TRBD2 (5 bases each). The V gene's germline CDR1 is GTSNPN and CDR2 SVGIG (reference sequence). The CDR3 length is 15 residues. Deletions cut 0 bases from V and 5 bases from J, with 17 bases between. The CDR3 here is CAWSVRIQVGDEQYF. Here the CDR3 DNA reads TGTGCCTGGAGTGTACGGATACAGGTCGGGGACGAGCAGTACTTC.

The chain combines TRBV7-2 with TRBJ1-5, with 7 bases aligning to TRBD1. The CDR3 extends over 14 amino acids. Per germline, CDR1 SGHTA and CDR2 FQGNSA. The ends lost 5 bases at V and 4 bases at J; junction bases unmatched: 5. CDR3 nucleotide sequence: TGTGCCAGCAGCCGACAGGGAGGGAATCAGCCCCAGCATTTT. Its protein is CASSRQGGNQPQHF.

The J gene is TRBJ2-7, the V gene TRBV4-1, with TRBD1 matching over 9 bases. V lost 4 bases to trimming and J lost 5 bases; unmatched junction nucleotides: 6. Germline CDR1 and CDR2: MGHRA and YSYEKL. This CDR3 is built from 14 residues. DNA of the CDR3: TGCGCCAGCAGCCCAGGACAGGGGATCCACGAGCAGTACTTC. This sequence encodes CASSPGQGIHEQYF.

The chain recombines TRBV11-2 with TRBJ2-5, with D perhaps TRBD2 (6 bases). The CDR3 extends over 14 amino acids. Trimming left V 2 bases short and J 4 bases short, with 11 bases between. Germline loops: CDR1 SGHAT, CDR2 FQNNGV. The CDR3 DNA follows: TGTGCCAGCAGCTTATCACTAGCAGGAGAGACCCAGTACTTC. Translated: CASSLSLAGETQYF.

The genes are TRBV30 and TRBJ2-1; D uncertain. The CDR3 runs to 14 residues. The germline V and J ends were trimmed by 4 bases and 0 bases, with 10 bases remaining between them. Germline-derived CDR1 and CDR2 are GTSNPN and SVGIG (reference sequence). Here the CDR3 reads CAWKGRPSYNEQFF. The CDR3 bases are TGTGCCTGGAAGGGAAGGCCCTCCTACAATGAGCAGTTCTTC.

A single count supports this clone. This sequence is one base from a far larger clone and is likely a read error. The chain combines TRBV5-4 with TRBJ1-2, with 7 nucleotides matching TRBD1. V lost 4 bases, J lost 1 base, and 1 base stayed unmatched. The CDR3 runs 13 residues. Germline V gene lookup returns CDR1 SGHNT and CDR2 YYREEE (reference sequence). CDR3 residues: CASSRQGNYGYTF. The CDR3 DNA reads TGTGCCAGCAGCCGACAGGGTAACTATGGCTACACCTTC.

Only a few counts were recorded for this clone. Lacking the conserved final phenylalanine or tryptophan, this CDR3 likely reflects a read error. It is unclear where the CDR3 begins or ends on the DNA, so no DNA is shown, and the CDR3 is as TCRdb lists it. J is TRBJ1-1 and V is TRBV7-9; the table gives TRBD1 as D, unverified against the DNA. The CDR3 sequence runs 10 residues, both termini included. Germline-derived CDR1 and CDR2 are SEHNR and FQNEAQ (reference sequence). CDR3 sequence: CASSSTGGGL.

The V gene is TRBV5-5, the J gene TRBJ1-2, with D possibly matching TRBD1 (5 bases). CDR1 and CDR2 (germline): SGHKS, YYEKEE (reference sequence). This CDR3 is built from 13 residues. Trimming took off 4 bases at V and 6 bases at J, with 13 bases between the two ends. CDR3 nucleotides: TGTGCCAGCAGCCTACCGACAGCGCATGGCTACACCTTC. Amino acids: CASSLPTAHGYTF.

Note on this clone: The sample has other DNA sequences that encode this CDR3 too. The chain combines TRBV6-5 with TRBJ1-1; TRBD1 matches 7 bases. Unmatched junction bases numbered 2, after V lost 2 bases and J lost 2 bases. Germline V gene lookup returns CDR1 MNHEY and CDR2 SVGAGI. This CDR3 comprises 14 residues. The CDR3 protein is CASSYRTGNTEAFF. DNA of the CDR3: TGTGCCAGCAGTTACCGGACAGGCAACACTGAAGCTTTCTTT.